Presented here are 26 T cell receptor beta chains from one specimen sequenced in a study of T-cell memory formation after mild COVID-19. TCRdb reprocessed the 5' RACE reads with MiXCR, giving one entry per CDR3 protein. The data show 120,000 or so distinct CDR3 sequences, approximately 6.2% seen once. Sequences were obtained from PBMCs or a T cell subset sorted from them (not recorded which). The source is an adult woman who had mild COVID-19 (a few samples of this study predate the infection). Cell type and time point are not known.

The chain uses TRBV5-4 and TRBJ1-1; maybe TRBD1 (6 bases). The CDR3 length is 14 residues. Germline V gene lookup returns CDR1 SGHNT and CDR2 YYREEE (reference sequence). Trimming removed 4 bases at V and 0 bases at J, with 10 bases between. The CDR3 sequence: CASSPPGVNTEAFF. Written as DNA, the CDR3 is TGTGCCAGCAGCCCCCCAGGGGTGAACACTGAAGCTTTCTTT.

The table lists this clonotype with a few counts. The CDR3 sequence is CASSYSTGSRNEQFF. The CDR3 DNA reads as TGTGCCAGCAGTTACTCGACGGGAAGTAGAAATGAGCAGTTCTTC. The chain combines TRBV6-5 with TRBJ2-1; TRBD2 is a possible D gene (5 bases). V was shortened by 0 bases and J by 7 bases, with 13 bases between the two germline ends. Germline V gene lookup returns CDR1 MNHEY and CDR2 SVGAGI. The length of the CDR3 is 15 residues.

This clonotype was seen repeatedly, ten times or more. The J gene is TRBJ2-2, the V gene TRBV29-1; possibly TRBD1 for D (5 bases). V was shortened by 5 bases and J by 3 bases, with 13 bases between the two germline ends. The CDR3 covers 14 residues. The germline V gene has CDR1 SQVTM and CDR2 ANQGSEA. This chain's CDR3 is CSVPGKVDTGELFF. CDR3 in DNA: TGCAGCGTTCCAGGGAAGGTTGACACCGGGGAGCTGTTTTTT.

This clonotype was seen only a few times. This chain connects TRBV7-3 to TRBJ2-7; TRBD1 matches 7 bases. CDR3 length: 15 residues. V gave up 5 bases and J gave up 6 bases; unmatched junction bases: 13. CDR1 and CDR2 (germline): SGHTA, FQGTGA. Here the CDR3 reads CASSQRGPGLGEQYF. The CDR3 DNA is TGTGCCAGCAGCCAGAGGGGGCCGGGATTAGGCGAGCAGTACTTC.

The table lists this clonotype with many counts. The chain has TRBV5-1 and TRBJ1-3; possibly TRBD1 for D (5 bases). Germline V lookup: CDR1 SGHRS, CDR2 YFSETQ. Trimming took 8 bases from V and 4 from J, leaving 10 bases between them. This CDR3 is 12 amino acids long. The CDR3 nucleotides are TGCGCCAGTAAACAGGACGGAAACACCATATATTTT. This sequence encodes CASKQDGNTIYF. Filled out from reference TRBV5-1 and TRBJ1-3, the complete variable domain reads KAGVTQTPRYLIKTRGQQVTLSCSPISGHRSVSWYQQTPGQGLQFLFEYFSETQRNKGNFPGRFSGRQFSNSRSEMNVSTLELGDSALYLCASKQDGNTIYFGEGSWLTVV.

This clonotype came up a few times. This chain joins TRBV24-1 and TRBJ2-1; 12 nucleotides align to TRBD2. V shed 4 bases and J 3 bases; nucleotides not matched to a gene: 15. The CDR3 has 20 amino acids. CDR1 and CDR2 (germline): KGHDR, SFDVKD. CDR3 loop: CATSDPSLTSGSSYYNEQFF. The CDR3 DNA sequence: TGTGCCACCAGTGACCCCTCCCTGACTAGCGGGAGTTCGTACTACAATGAGCAGTTCTTC.

This rearrangement joins TRBV12-3 or TRBV12-4 to TRBJ2-6; either TRBD1 or TRBD2 may fit D (5 bases each). The CDR3 is made up of 16 amino acids. Trimming cost V 3 bases and J 2 bases, with 11 bases left between them. CDR3 protein: CASSFSGPPGANVLTF. As DNA, the CDR3 is TGTGCCAGCAGTTTTTCGGGGCCCCCTGGGGCCAACGTCCTGACTTTC.

This clonotype was detected ten times or more. V gene TRBV5-1 combines with J gene TRBJ1-1, with D uncertain. There are 14 residues in the CDR3. Trimming pared 0 bases from V and 3 bases from J, leaving 9 bases between. Germline loops: CDR1 SGHRS, CDR2 YFSETQ. In nucleotides, the CDR3 is TGCGCCAGCAGCTTGGAACCCGGGGACACTGAAGCTTTCTTT. It specifies CASSLEPGDTEAFF. The full variable domain, its missing parts supplied by reference TRBV5-1 and TRBJ1-1, is KAGVTQTPRYLIKTRGQQVTLSCSPISGHRSVSWYQQTPGQGLQFLFEYFSETQRNKGNFPGRFSGRQFSNSRSEMNVSTLELGDSALYLCASSLEPGDTEAFFGQGTRLTVV.

This clonotype was seen repeatedly, ten times or more. This rearrangement joins TRBV7-8 to TRBJ2-3; TRBD2 matches 8 bases. Germline trimming cut 4 bases from V and 5 bases from J; bases unmatched to any gene: 5. This CDR3 is 14 amino acids long. CDR1 and CDR2 from the germline V gene are SGHVS and FQNEAQ. The CDR3 coding sequence is TGTGCCAGCAGCTCAAGCGGGGGCAGAGATACGCAGTATTTT. Protein product: CASSSSGGRDTQYF.

The table lists this clonotype with a few counts. V and J are TRBV5-4 and TRBJ2-5; 15 nucleotides match TRBD2. The V gene's germline CDR1 is SGHNT and CDR2 YYREEE (reference sequence). Germline trimming cut 4 bases from V and 1 base from J; bases unmatched to any gene: 2. This CDR3 has 16 amino acids. CDR3 loop: CASSMGLAGGQETQYF. The CDR3 DNA sequence: TGTGCCAGCAGCATGGGACTAGCGGGGGGCCAAGAGACCCAGTACTTC.

The table lists this clonotype with many counts. This chain links TRBV11-2 with TRBJ1-1, with a tentative D call TRBD1 (5 bases). This CDR3 region has 14 residues. Per the germline V gene, CDR1 is SGHAT and CDR2 is FQNNGV. The ends were cut back, 5 bases at V and 4 bases at J, with 14 bases in the middle. CDR3 residues: CASSPFLGGTEAFF. In nucleotides, the CDR3 is TGTGCCAGCAGCCCTTTCCTCGGGGGCACTGAAGCTTTCTTT.

This clonotype was counted only a few times. The V gene is TRBV20-1, the J gene TRBJ2-1; D is uncertain. CDR1 is DFQATT, CDR2 SNEGSKA, per germline (reference sequence). The CDR3 covers 13 residues. The V end was cut by 0 bases, the J end by 9 bases, with 12 bases between. CDR3 region: CSARDLSLGEQFF. In nucleotides, the CDR3 is TGCAGTGCTAGAGATTTAAGTTTGGGTGAGCAGTTCTTC.

A word on this clonotype: A much larger clone sits a single nucleotide away, making a read error possible. This chain links TRBV5-1 with TRBJ2-1; TRBD2 matches 9 bases. The J segment lost 5 bases and the V segment lost 4 bases, leaving 7 bases of the junction unmatched. The CDR3 sequence is 15 residues long. CDR1 is SGHRS, CDR2 YFSETQ, per germline. The CDR3: CASSHSGGFNNEQFF. CDR3 in DNA: TGCGCCAGCAGCCATAGCGGGGGCTTTAACAATGAGCAGTTCTTC.

The table lists this clonotype with a few counts. The rearrangement joins TRBV6-1 to TRBJ2-1, with D maybe TRBD2 (7 bases). The V gene lost 6 bases and the J gene lost 5 bases, with 17 bases spanning the gap. Germline V gene lookup returns CDR1 MNHNS and CDR2 SASEGT. This CDR3 contains 15 residues. The CDR3 DNA sequence: TGTGCCAGCAGGAGGGGGGGAAGTGGGCACAATGAGCAGTTCTTC. Translating gives CASRRGGSGHNEQFF.

This rearrangement joins TRBV12-3 or TRBV12-4 to TRBJ2-2, with 7 nucleotides matching TRBD2. The V and J ends lost 8 bases and 0 bases, in that order; junction bases with no gene match: 9. The CDR3 consists of 16 residues. CDR3 in amino acids: CASGPSAGANTGELFF. The DNA for the CDR3 is TGTGCCAGCGGGCCAAGCGCGGGAGCGAACACCGGGGAGCTGTTTTTT.

This clonotype was detected ten times or more. The genes are TRBV29-1 and TRBJ2-1; tentative D call: TRBD2 (7 bases). The CDR3 has 14 residues. Germline CDR1 is SQVTM and CDR2 is ANQGSEA. The V end was cut by 7 bases, the J end by 4 bases, with 17 bases between. The CDR3 bases are TGCAGCGCTGGGGCGGGGGCCACGTACAATGAGCAGTTCTTC. This gives the protein CSAGAGATYNEQFF.

CDR3 amino acids: CSVRPGYGTDTQYF. The DNA of the CDR3 is TGCAGCGTCCGCCCTGGCTATGGCACAGATACGCAGTATTTT. The chain is built from TRBV29-1 and TRBJ2-3, with D unresolved. The V and J ends lost 6 bases and 1 base respectively, with 14 bases between them. The CDR3 loop spans 14 amino acids. The germline V gene encodes CDR1 SQVTM and CDR2 ANQGSEA.

The table lists this clonotype with a few counts. V usage is TRBV29-1 and J usage is TRBJ2-1; 7 bases map to TRBD2. The CDR3 covers 14 residues. The V segment lost 7 bases and the J segment 3 bases; nucleotides outside the gene matches: 9. Germline CDR1 is SQVTM and CDR2 is ANQGSEA. CDR3 DNA: TGCAGCGCCGAGCTTGGGGGGGTCTACAATGAGCAGTTCTTC. This translates into CSAELGGVYNEQFF.

The chain uses TRBV24-1 and TRBJ2-7, with 13 bases lining up with TRBD2. The germline gives CDR1 KGHDR, CDR2 SFDVKD. Trimming at V came to 3 bases and at J to 5 bases, leaving 15 bases not matched to a gene. The CDR3 is 19 residues long. The CDR3, as DNA: TGTGCCACCAGTGATCCCCGGGGAAGTACTAGCGGGGGGGTTGACGAGCAGTACTTC. Translated, it gives CATSDPRGSTSGGVDEQYF.

This clonotype was counted many times. The chain couples TRBV7-2 to TRBJ2-3, with 12 bases identical to TRBD2. The CDR3 covers 18 residues. Germline V lookup: CDR1 SGHTA, CDR2 FQGNSA. The ends lost 0 bases at V and 1 base at J; junction bases unmatched: 5. The CDR3 region is CASSLAPLAGGRTDTQYF. The CDR3 DNA reads as TGTGCCAGCAGCTTAGCGCCCCTAGCGGGAGGGCGCACAGATACGCAGTATTTT.

This clonotype appeared a few times. This chain uses TRBV12-5 with TRBJ1-1; D is ambiguous. Germline CDR1 LGHNT, CDR2 FRNRAP. The CDR3 totals 11 residues. Deletions cut 7 bases from V and 0 bases from J, with 3 bases between. This CDR3 is CASALNTEAFF. DNA for the CDR3: TGTGCTAGTGCCCTGAACACTGAAGCTTTCTTT.

The chain carries TRBV5-1 and TRBJ2-7; 9 nucleotides agree with TRBD1. The CDR3 runs to 13 residues. Germline V gene data show CDR1 as SGHRS and CDR2 as YFSETQ. The V segment lost 6 bases and the J segment 5 bases; nucleotides outside the gene matches: 6. The CDR3 DNA reads TGCGCCAGCACCTGGACAGGGGAGGACGAGCAGTACTTC. Its protein product is CASTWTGEDEQYF.

This clonotype has ten or more counts. The rearrangement links TRBV5-1 to TRBJ2-7; D is unclear. From germline, CDR1 is SGHRS and CDR2 YFSETQ. The CDR3 contains 15 residues. V was trimmed by 0 bases and J by 0 bases, leaving 10 bases between them. The chain's CDR3 is CASSLDGPSSYEQYF. CDR3 bases: TGCGCCAGCAGCTTGGACGGGCCTAGCTCCTACGAGCAGTACTTC. Variable domain in full (rest from reference TRBV5-1 and TRBJ2-7): KAGVTQTPRYLIKTRGQQVTLSCSPISGHRSVSWYQQTPGQGLQFLFEYFSETQRNKGNFPGRFSGRQFSNSRSEMNVSTLELGDSALYLCASSLDGPSSYEQYFGPGTRLTVT.

This clonotype occurred many times. The chain combines TRBV5-1 with TRBJ1-1; D remains unclear. V lost 4 bases, J lost 1 base, and 14 bases lay in between. The germline gives CDR1 SGHRS, CDR2 YFSETQ. This CDR3 spans 15 amino acids. The CDR3 reads CASSPVGSQNTEAFF. The CDR3 bases are TGCGCCAGCAGCCCCGTGGGGTCACAGAACACTGAAGCTTTCTTT.

This clonotype came up many times. The chain links TRBV4-1 to TRBJ2-1; the match to TRBD1 covers 9 bases. The CDR3 has 17 residues. Germline trimming cut 4 bases from V and 3 bases from J; bases unmatched to any gene: 10. Per the germline V gene, CDR1 is MGHRA and CDR2 is YSYEKL. The CDR3 loop is CASSRQQGAEGYNEQFF. The CDR3, as DNA: TGCGCCAGCAGCCGTCAACAGGGGGCAGAGGGCTACAATGAGCAGTTCTTC.

The table lists this clonotype with a few counts. The chain employs TRBV2 and TRBJ2-5, with a tentative D call TRBD2 (6 bases). The CDR3 loop spans 13 amino acids. With 5 bases removed from V and 5 bases from J, the gap between germline ends came to 12 bases. Germline assignment: CDR1 SNHLY and CDR2 FYNNEI. DNA for the CDR3: TGTGCCAGCAGTCGGGGGTCGGGTGAGACCCAGTACTTC. Protein product: CASSRGSGETQYF.